Included here is one TCR beta chain sequence, with context. Its target is unknown. Only in-frame clones appear in the TCRdb table, and some are missing; sequencing was by immunoSEQ multiplex PCR. This table holds tens of thousands of clones, roughly nine tenths found once. The record originates from a study of OX40 agonist ivuxolimab in advanced cancers. Overall study results and limits: More expanded clones were seen, on average, in CD8+ T cells than in CD4+. Also present in some nonresponders was a low level of normalized T-cell clonal expansion. In the 0.1 to 3.0 mg/kg range, CD4+ and CD8+ blood T cells had expanded clonally by week 6.

This CDR3 region has 13 residues. Trimming took 3 bases from V and 9 from J; bases not matched to a gene: 4. The germline CDR1 and CDR2 sequences are WSHSY and SAAADI. V and J are TRBV10-2 and TRBJ2-4, with 8 positions matching TRBD2. The clonotype comes from an adult with an advanced solid tumor such as melanoma, head and neck, liver or kidney cancer. Sample: CD4+ or CD8+ T cells sorted from blood, taken in a trial of the OX40 agonist ivuxolimab. The CDR3 loop reads CASSEAGEGIQYF. CDR3 sequence (DNA): TGCGCCAGCAGTGAAGCGGGAGAGGGCATTCAGTACTTC.